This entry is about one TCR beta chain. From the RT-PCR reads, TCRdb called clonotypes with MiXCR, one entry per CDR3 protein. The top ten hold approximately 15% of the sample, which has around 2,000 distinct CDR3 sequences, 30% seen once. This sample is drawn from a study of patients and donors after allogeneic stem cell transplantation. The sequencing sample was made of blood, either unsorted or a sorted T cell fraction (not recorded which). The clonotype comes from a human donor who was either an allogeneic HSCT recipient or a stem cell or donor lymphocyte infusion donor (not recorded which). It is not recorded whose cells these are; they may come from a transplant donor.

The CDR3: CAWSLGGVNSPLHF. The DNA for the CDR3 is TGTGCCTGGAGCCTAGGGGGGGTTAATTCACCCCTCCACTTT. The chain links TRBV30 to TRBJ1-6; maybe TRBD1 (6 bases). The CDR3 has 14 amino acids. Trimming removed 3 bases at V and 6 bases at J, with 12 bases between. Germline-derived CDR1 and CDR2 are GTSNPN and SVGIG (reference sequence).